Following are 13 T cell receptor beta chains from one sample sequenced in a study of molecular identifiers for immune sequencing clone quantification. TCRdb reprocessed the PCR reads via MiXCR and lists one record per CDR3 protein. Of about half a million distinct CDR3 sequences in the sample, over 20% were seen once. The sequencing input was naive CD8+ T cells from blood, with Jurkat cell RNA spiked in. Noted subset: FACS-sorted CD8+CD4-CCR7+CD45RA+ naive T cells. The receptor set was obtained from a human donor in good health. Some libraries in this study had Jurkat cell RNA spiked in.

The table lists this clonotype with many counts. J is TRBJ2-6 and V is TRBV5-1, with unresolved D. CDR3 length: 15 residues. From germline, CDR1 is SGHRS and CDR2 YFSETQ. V lost 0 bases to trimming and J lost 0 bases, with 4 bases between them. CDR3 loop: CASSLAYSGANVLTF. DNA for the CDR3: TGCGCCAGCAGCTTGGCCTACTCTGGGGCCAACGTCCTGACTTTC.

This clonotype was counted a few times. V usage is TRBV9 and J usage is TRBJ2-3; the D gene could be TRBD1 or TRBD2 (6 bases each). V lost 0 bases and J 4 bases, leaving 15 bases between the germline ends. Germline V CDR1 and CDR2: SGDLS, YYNGEE. The CDR3 sequence is 16 residues long. This chain's CDR3 is CASSVAEKGGPDTQYF. CDR3 DNA: TGTGCCAGCAGCGTAGCCGAGAAGGGGGGACCAGATACGCAGTATTTT.

The chain links TRBV25-1 to TRBJ2-7; 11 nucleotides align to TRBD1. Germline lookup yields CDR1 MGHDK and CDR2 SYGVNS. The CDR3 is 13 residues long. The CDR3 loop is CVTQGTGGYEQYF. Written as DNA, the CDR3 is TGTGTCACCCAGGGGACAGGGGGTTACGAGCAGTACTTC.

In the case of this clonotype: A much bigger clone sits one base away, suggesting this may be a read error. V is TRBV5-6 and J is TRBJ2-7; TRBD1 matches at 7 bases. Germline V gene sequence: CDR1 SGHDT, CDR2 YYEEEE. The CDR3 spans 14 residues. The CDR3 DNA reads TGTGCCAGCTGCTTGGCTGGACAGGACTACGAGCAGTACTTC. Amino acids: CASCLAGQDYEQYF.

This clonotype was observed at least ten times. The chain employs TRBV7-6 and TRBJ2-2; 7 bases map to TRBD1. Germline V CDR1 and CDR2: SGHVS, FNYEAQ. The V gene end was trimmed by 4 bases and the J gene end by 6 bases; junction bases not matched to a gene: 5. The CDR3 spans 14 residues. The CDR3 DNA reads as TGTGCCAGCAGCTCGACAGGGTGGGCCGGGGAGCTGTTTTTT. Translated, it gives CASSSTGWAGELFF.

This clonotype was found many times. Here the CDR3 reads CASSLASGAPYEQYF. CDR3 coding DNA: TGTGCCAGCAGCTTAGCTAGCGGGGCCCCCTACGAGCAGTACTTC. This chain joins TRBV7-6 and TRBJ2-7, with TRBD2 identical over 8 bases. Trimming removed 0 bases from V and 2 bases from J; junction bases left unmatched: 3. Per germline, CDR1 SGHVS and CDR2 FNYEAQ. CDR3 size: 15 residues.

This clonotype has only a few counts. This chain links TRBV15 with TRBJ1-6; no clear D. This CDR3 has 14 residues. The V gene lost 1 base and the J gene lost 5 bases, with 6 bases spanning the gap. In germline, CDR1 is LNHNV, CDR2 YYDKDF (reference sequence). CDR3 protein: CATSRVPNNSPLHF. The CDR3 DNA sequence: TGTGCCACCAGCAGAGTACCGAATAATTCACCCCTCCACTTT.

A note on this clonotype: The conserved closing phenylalanine or tryptophan is absent in this CDR3, likely reflecting a read error. The chain is built from TRBV2 and TRBJ2-5; D is perhaps TRBD2 (6 bases). This CDR3 comprises 13 residues. Per germline, CDR1 SNHLY and CDR2 FYNNEI. The V gene lost 6 bases and the J gene lost 3 bases, with 11 bases spanning the gap. The CDR3 nucleotides read TGTGCCAGCAGGAGAGGGGAGGAAGAGACCCAGTACCTC. Protein sequence: CASRRGEEETQYL.

In the case of this clonotype: This may arise from a read error, as a much more abundant clone is one base away. The chain links TRBV5-6 to TRBJ2-6; 12 bases map to TRBD1. Germline V lookup: CDR1 SGHDT, CDR2 YYEEEE. The CDR3 consists of 17 residues. The CDR3 is CASSPGTGGSGADVLTF. The CDR3 DNA reads TGTGCCAGCAGCCCCGGGACAGGGGGCTCTGGGGCCGACGTCCTGACTTTC.

This clonotype was counted at least ten times. The chain couples TRBV25-1 to TRBJ2-3; possible D gene TRBD1, 6 bases. This CDR3 contains 13 residues. Germline CDR1 MGHDK, CDR2 SYGVNS. Trimming took 5 bases from V and 5 from J, leaving 11 bases between them. Here the CDR3 DNA reads TGTGCCAGCAGTATCGGGGACATAGATACGCAGTATTTT. Protein sequence: CASSIGDIDTQYF.

This clonotype was seen a few times. The V gene is TRBV30, the J gene TRBJ2-1; TRBD2 matches at 8 bases. This CDR3 is 14 amino acids long. The V gene end was trimmed by 3 bases and the J gene end by 6 bases; junction bases not matched to a gene: 7. CDR1 and CDR2 (germline): GTSNPN, SVGIG (reference sequence). The CDR3 is CAWSGTRVSNEQFF. The CDR3 region has the DNA TGTGCCTGGAGCGGGACTAGGGTTTCCAATGAGCAGTTCTTC.

Points on this clonotype: A much bigger clone sits one base away, suggesting this may be a read error. J is TRBJ1-1 and V is TRBV30; no clear D. CDR1 is GTSNPN and CDR2 is SVGIG in the germline V gene (reference sequence). This CDR3 has 13 residues. The CDR3 DNA reads as TGTACCTGGAGTTTTGGAGTGAACACTGAAGCTTTCTTT. Protein: CTWSFGVNTEAFF.

The V and J genes are TRBV3-1 and TRBJ2-2; D unresolved. The CDR3 length is 14 residues. Trimming shortened V by 1 base and J by 3 bases, and 6 bases separated the two germline ends. Germline V gene lookup returns CDR1 LGHDT and CDR2 YNNKEL (reference sequence). The CDR3 region is CASSQVTDTGELFF. The CDR3 nucleotides read TGTGCCAGCAGCCAAGTAACGGACACCGGGGAGCTGTTTTTT. The full variable domain, in which reference TRBV3-1 and TRBJ2-2 provide the parts outside the CDR3, is DTAVSQTPKYLVTQMGNDKSIKCEQNLGHDTMYWYKQDSKKFLKIMFSYNNKELIINETVPNRFSPKSPDKAHLNLHINSLELGDSAVYFCASSQVTDTGELFFGEGSRLTVL.